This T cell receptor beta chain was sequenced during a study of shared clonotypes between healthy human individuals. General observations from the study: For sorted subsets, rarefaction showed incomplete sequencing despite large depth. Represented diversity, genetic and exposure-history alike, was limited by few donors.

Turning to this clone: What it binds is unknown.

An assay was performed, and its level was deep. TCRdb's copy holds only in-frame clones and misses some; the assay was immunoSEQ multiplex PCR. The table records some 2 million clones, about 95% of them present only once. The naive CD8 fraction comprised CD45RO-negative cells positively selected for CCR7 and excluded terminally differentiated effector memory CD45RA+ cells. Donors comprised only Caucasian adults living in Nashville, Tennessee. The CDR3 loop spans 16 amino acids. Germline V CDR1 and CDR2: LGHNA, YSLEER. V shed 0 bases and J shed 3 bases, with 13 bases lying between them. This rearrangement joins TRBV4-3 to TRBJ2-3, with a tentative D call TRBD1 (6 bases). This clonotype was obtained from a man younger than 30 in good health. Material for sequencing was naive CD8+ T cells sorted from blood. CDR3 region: CASSQDSGAQTDTQYF. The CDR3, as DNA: TGCGCCAGCAGCCAAGATTCAGGGGCGCAGACAGATACGCAGTATTTT.